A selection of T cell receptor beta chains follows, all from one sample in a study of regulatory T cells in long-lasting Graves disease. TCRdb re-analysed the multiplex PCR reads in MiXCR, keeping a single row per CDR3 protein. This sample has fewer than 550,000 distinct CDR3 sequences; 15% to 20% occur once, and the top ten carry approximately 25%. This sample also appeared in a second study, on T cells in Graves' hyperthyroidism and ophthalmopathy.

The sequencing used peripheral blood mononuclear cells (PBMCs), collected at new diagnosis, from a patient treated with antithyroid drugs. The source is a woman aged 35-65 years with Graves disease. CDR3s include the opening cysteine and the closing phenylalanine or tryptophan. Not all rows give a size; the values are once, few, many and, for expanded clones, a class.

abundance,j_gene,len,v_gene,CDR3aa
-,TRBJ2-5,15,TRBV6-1,CASRGLAGLGRPQYF
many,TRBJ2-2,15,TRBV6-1,CASSELNLNTGELFF
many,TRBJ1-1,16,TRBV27,CASSATQGFQSTEAFF
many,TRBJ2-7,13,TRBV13,CASSLERDYEQYF
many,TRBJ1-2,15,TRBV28,CASSTPGAMGYGYTF
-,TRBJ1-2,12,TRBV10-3,CAISEQGYGYTF
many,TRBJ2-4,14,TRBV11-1,CASSLTSGGNIQYF
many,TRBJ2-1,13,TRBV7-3,CASGQGQYNEQFF
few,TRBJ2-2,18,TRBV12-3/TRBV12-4,CASSSTTSGGGNTGELFF
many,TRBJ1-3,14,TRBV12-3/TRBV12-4,CASTRGYGRNTIYF
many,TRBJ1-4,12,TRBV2,CASLGPGEKLFF
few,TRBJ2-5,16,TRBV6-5,CASSYLSGGAEETQYF
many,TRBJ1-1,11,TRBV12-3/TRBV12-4,CASRVSGEAFF
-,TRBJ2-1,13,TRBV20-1,CSASVETRNEQFF
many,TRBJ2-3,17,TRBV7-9,CASSKGVPGQSTDTQYF